This T cell receptor beta chain was documented in a study of Graves' ophthalmopathy and Graves' hyperthyroidism. Study at large: Where ophthalmopathy was absent within 18 months of follow-up, hyperthyroidism was stable. Study-wide points: Blood also contained most of the expanded thyroid clonotypes above 0.001 frequency.

If patients had other autoimmune diseases, uncontrolled infections, pregnancy or lactation, they were excluded. Establishment of the diagnosis relied upon clinical symptoms, serum thyroxine, TRAb, thyroid ultrasound and orbital computed tomography. As concerns this clonotype: Its target is unknown.

RNA transcripts yielded amplified TCR beta CDR3 regions. RT-PCR in the first round used HTBI primers; a second-round multiplex PCR followed. TCRdb re-analysed the multiplex PCR reads in MiXCR, keeping a single row per CDR3 protein. Of a few hundred thousand distinct CDR3 sequences listed, about 35% were seen once; the top ten hold less than 4.5%. The trim removed 0 bases at V and 0 bases at J, leaving 8 bases unmatched. The CDR3 runs to 18 residues. Germline V gene sequence: CDR1 LGHNA, CDR2 YNFKEQ. The J gene is TRBJ1-3, the V gene TRBV4-2, with 7 bases fitting TRBD1. Sequencing used peripheral blood or thyroid tissue (not recorded which). This clonotype was sampled from an adult man with Graves' hyperthyroidism. The CDR3 DNA follows: TGTGCCAGCAGCCAAGATAGGAACAGGGGCTTCTCTGGAAACACCATATATTTT. Translation: CASSQDRNRGFSGNTIYF.